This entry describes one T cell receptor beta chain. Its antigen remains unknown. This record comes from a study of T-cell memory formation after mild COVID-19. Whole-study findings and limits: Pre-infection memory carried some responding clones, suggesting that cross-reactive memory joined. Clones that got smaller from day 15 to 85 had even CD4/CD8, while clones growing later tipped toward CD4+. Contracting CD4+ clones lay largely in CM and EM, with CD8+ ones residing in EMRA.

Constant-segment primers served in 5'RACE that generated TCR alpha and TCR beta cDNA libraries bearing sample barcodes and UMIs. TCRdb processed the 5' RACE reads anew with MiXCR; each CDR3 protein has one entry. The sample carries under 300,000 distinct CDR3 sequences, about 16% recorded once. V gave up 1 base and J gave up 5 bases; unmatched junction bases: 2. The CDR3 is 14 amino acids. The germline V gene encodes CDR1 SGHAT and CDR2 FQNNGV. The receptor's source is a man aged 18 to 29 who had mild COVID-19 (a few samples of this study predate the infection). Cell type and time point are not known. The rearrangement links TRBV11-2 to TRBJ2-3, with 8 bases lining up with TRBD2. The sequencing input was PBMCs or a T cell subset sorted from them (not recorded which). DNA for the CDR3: TGTGCCAGCAGCTTAGGGGGACTAGGAGATACGCAGTATTTT. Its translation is CASSLGGLGDTQYF.